This T cell receptor beta chain was sequenced during a study of T cell responses to AZD1222 COVID-19 vaccine (dated by TCRdb to 2020 to 2023). Concerning the study at large: AZD1222 recipients whose second dose came at about 4 weeks and those whose second dose came at about 12 weeks were combined into one group, since spike-specific TCR depth and breadth did not differ between the two schedules. TCR sequencing covered fewer than 250 trial participants: around 210 given two doses of AZD1222 and approximately 26 given two doses of MenACWY control vaccine. Trial participants were enrolled into age subgroups of 18-55, 56-69 and 70-plus years, which contained approximately 150, 28 and 58 TCR-sequenced participants, respectively.

The time point label, read with the paper, signifies: baseline before first vaccination. Vaccinee samples came from UK trials COV001 and COV002, including a single-blind randomized controlled phase 2/3 trial of AZD1222 (ChAdOx1 nCoV-19) in healthy adults. For TCRbeta chain sequencing, PBMC samples from trial participants were taken at day 0 and at day 28 after the second dose. The CDR3 regions of human TCRbeta chains were analyzed by immunosequencing. In the source study's methods: Repertoire TCRs were checked for matches against a reference library of SARS-CoV-2-specific TCRs that had been generated using the MIRA antigen-specificity platform. Breadth meant the fraction of unique TCRs that were SARS-CoV-2-associated, whereas depth meant the fraction of total T cells that were SARS-CoV-2-associated. Using the MIRA data, each spike-specific TCR was mapped to the spike region that the TCR reacts to and placed in a CD4 or CD8 class. Log10-transformed breadth and depth values were compared by one-way ANOVA with Sidak's multiple comparisons tests. Held by TCRdb, this immuneACCESS table contains in-frame sequences only and omits some clones. Under half of the omission traces to an unresolved V gene where checked; the cause of the rest is unknown. That table supplies the V and J calls and clone size; D and trimming were determined from the DNA. A total of about 150,000 clones appear in this sample, 90% of them only once. The ten largest clones take up approximately 2.9% of the sample.

Study-level results and caveats: Epitopes outside the regions mutated in the B.1.351 and B.1.1.7 variants were reportedly recognized by nearly half of the unique spike-specific TCRs. Because no day 14 peak-response samples were available, repertoires were characterized only after the peak T cell response. Only five to seven AZD1222 recipients were SARS-CoV-2 seropositive at baseline, limiting conclusions about previously exposed vaccinees. The 56-69-year group was small, and its depth increase did not reach significance, likely because of low power. Participants were mostly white British and included more females than males, and it was suggested by the authors that clonal diversity may have been underestimated. Spike-specific TCR breadth and depth rose significantly after two AZD1222 doses compared with day 0 and with MenACWY recipients. CD4 TCRs associated with the vaccine covered the entire spike protein, and the dominant responses were in regions 160-218 and 743-854.

A note on this clone: Its target antigen remains unknown. No base quality information exists; no much larger clone differs at one position.

V trim: 3 bases; J trim: 2 bases; unmatched bases: 9. Sequences SGDLS (CDR1) and YYNGEE (CDR2) are obtained from the germline V gene. Including cysteine and phenylalanine, the CDR3 has 16 amino acids. Of all the DNA, just the CDR3 is kept, 48 bases in frame from base 1. Sample: peripheral blood, taken on day 0 of AZD1222 vaccination. The chain couples TRBV9 to TRBJ2-5; 8 of the junction bases match TRBD2. The receptor was isolated from an adult in good health. CDR3 sequence: CASSARSRGGQETQYF. Read as DNA, the sequence is TGTGCCAGCAGCGCCCGCTCCCGGGGGGGTCAAGAGACCCAGTACTTC.